This T cell receptor (beta chain) was observed in a study of blood T cells in healthy people across ages (dated by TCRdb to between 2014 and 2016). General notes on the study: Template switching captured roughly one uniquely barcoded TCR beta cDNA molecule per two T cells in model experiments. For two donors (one aged 18 to 30 and one aged 80 or older), the study analyzed two additional independent replicas of 1 million unique cDNA reads from the same blood draw. Donors were grouped into four age groups: young (average roughly 16 years), middle-aged (around 39), aged (around 56) and long-lived (just over 80). Donors of different ages were randomly distributed across sequencing lanes to avoid experimental bias. The study measured age-related changes in TCR beta repertoire diversity using deep sequencing normalized with unique cDNA molecular identifiers. The investigation overall reported the following: Compared with the aged group, more naive CD4+ T cells, fewer expanded clones and increased TCR diversity were shown by the long-lived group, suggesting age selection. Observed TCR beta diversity per million T cells fell roughly linearly with age, and a significant reduction was already apparent by age around 40. There was a strong correlation between observed TCR beta diversity and the percentage of naive T cells measured by flow cytometry. Because profiling used bulk unsorted PBMCs, naive and antigen-experienced compartments could not be compared conclusively. Because donor CMV infection status was unknown, age-related changes in expanded clonotypes were potentially confounded. Estimates of total diversity based on one million sequenced T cells were considered lower bounds and underestimates.

The library was built by means of 5' RACE. TCRdb records Illumina HiSeq 2500 as the sequencer. A second PCR of roughly 7 to 12 cycles was performed with a sample-barcoded 5' primer and a J-beta primer mix. A template-switch 5' adaptor carrying 12 random nucleotides introduced a unique molecular identifier onto each TCR beta cDNA molecule. At least 2.5 million CDR3-containing paired-end reads were obtained from each sample. First-strand cDNA was synthesized from all RNA with the Mint cDNA synthesis kit, primed by a TRBC-specific oligonucleotide. After uracil-DNA glycosylase treatment, a first 18-cycle PCR used universal primers M1SS and BC2_uni_R on all cDNA. On the study's bioinformatics: For normalization, 1 million high-quality reads, each with a distinct molecular identifier, were randomly selected from each sample. Reads sharing molecular identifiers were discarded rather than binned into consensus sequences. MiTCR, set to a Q25 quality threshold and the strictest error-elimination algorithm, was used for CDR3 identification, clonotype clustering and error correction. Lower-bound total TCR beta diversity was estimated with a nonparametric unseen species model using Euler transformation. TCRdb cleaned the public reads at Q25 with fastp, built clones with MiXCR and kept in-frame beta chains. Rows are combined by CDR3 protein, so each entry shows the most common genes and DNA. Here the V and J calls rest on TCRdb's processing, not on the authors' analysis. This sample gives 700,000 to 800,000 distinct CDR3 sequences in total; around 40% of them show up just once. The top ten constitute 20% to 25% of the sample.

Comments on this clonotype: The target of this receptor is not known. A much larger clonotype is one base distant, so this may be a read error.

The CDR3 runs 15 residues from the cysteine to the phenylalanine. The DNA shown is the 45-base CDR3, in frame from base 1. Deletion took 2 bases off V and 1 base off J, with a span of 10 bases between the germline ends. The CDR1 and CDR2 encoded by the germline V gene are MNHEY and SVGAGI. The donors were 40 or so Caucasian individuals from Russia, aged 6 to 90 years, who were systemically healthy. Each donor gave ten milliliters of peripheral blood, drawn into EDTA-treated Vacutainer tubes. Ficoll-Paque density-gradient centrifugation was used to isolate PBMCs, with at least 7 million per sample. Trizol reagent was used to extract total RNA from PBMCs, with at least 5.5 micrograms per sample. For every donor, an aliquot of PBMCs went through flow cytometry to measure the percentages of naive CD45RAhigh/CD27high T cells.

The sequencing sample was made of blood. The chain is made from TRBV6-5 and TRBJ2-3; TRBD2 might be the D gene, on 5 matching bases. The receptor's source is a woman aged 60-75 years in good health. The DNA sequence is as follows: TGTGCCAGCAGTTACGGACGAGCGGGCACAGATACGCAGTATTTT. This sequence encodes CASSYGRAGTDTQYF.